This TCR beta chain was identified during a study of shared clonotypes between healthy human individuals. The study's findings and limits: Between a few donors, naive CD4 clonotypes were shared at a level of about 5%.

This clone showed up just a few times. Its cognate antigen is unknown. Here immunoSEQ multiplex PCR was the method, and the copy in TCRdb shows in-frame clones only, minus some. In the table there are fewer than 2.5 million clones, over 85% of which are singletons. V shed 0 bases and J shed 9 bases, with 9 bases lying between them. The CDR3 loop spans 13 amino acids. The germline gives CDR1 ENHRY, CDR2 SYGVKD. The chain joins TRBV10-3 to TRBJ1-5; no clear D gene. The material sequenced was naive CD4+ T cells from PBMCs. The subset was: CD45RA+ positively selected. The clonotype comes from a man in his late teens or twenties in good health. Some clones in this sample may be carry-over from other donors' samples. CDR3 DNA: TGTGCCATCAGTGAGTCCTCCGAGCTGCCCCAGCATTTT. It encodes CAISESSELPQHF.